Following are 2 T cell receptor beta chains from one sample sequenced in a study of identical twins (dated by TCRdb to about 2016). The library relied on 5' RACE. TCRdb records Illumina HiSeq 2000 as the sequencer. TCRdb applied fastp at Q25 and MiXCR to the public reads, then kept only in-frame beta chains. Rows are unified per CDR3 protein, each entry keeping the most common DNA and genes. The sample data list approximately 700,000 distinct CDR3 sequences, and approximately 6.1% of these were observed just once. The top ten clonotypes cover approximately 2% of the sample. The material sequenced was naive T cells sorted from blood. What the cell subset or site label conveys for this sample: cells isolated with a human naive T-cell isolation kit. These receptors all come from a man younger than 35 in good health.

This clonotype has more than one count but fewer than ten. The V call is TRBV7-9, the J call TRBJ2-3, with D perhaps TRBD2 (5 bases). The CDR3 covers 15 residues. Trimming shortened V by 8 bases and J by 5 bases, and 20 bases separated the two germline ends. CDR1 and CDR2 (germline): SEHNR, FQNEAQ (reference sequence). The CDR3 sequence: CASYQDGLQIDTQYF. CDR3 nucleotides: TGTGCCAGCTACCAAGATGGACTCCAAATAGATACGCAGTATTTT.

This clonotype was counted between two and nine times. This rearrangement joins TRBV20-1 to TRBJ2-1, with 7 bases matching TRBD2. Trimming cost V 5 bases and J 4 bases; bases outside gene matches: 14. Germline CDR1 DFQATT, CDR2 SNEGSKA (reference sequence). CDR3 size: 16 residues. DNA of the CDR3: TGCAGTGCTTCCCCTCCCGTAGCGGGCAATTACAATGAGCAGTTCTTC. It codes for CSASPPVAGNYNEQFF.